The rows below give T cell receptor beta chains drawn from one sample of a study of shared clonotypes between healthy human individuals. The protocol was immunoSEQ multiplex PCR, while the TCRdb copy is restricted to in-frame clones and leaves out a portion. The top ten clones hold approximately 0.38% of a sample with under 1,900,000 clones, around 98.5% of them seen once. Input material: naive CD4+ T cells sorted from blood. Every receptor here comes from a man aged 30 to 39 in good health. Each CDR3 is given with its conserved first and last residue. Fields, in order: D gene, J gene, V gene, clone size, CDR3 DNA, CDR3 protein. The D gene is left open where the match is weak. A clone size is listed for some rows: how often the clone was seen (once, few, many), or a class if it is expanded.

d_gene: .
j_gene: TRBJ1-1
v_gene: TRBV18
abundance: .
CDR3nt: TGTGCCAGCTCACCAAAACAGGCGAACACTGAAGCTTTCTTT
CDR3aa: CASSPKQANTEAFF

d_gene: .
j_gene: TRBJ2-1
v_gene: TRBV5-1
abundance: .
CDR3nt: TGCGCCAGCAGCTTGGAGGTGGAAGCGCAGCAGTTCTTC
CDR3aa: CASSLEVEAQQFF

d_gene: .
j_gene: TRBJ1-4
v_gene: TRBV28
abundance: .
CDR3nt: TGTGCCAGCAGTTTTAGCCCGGGAAAACTGTTTTTT
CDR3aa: CASSFSPGKLFF

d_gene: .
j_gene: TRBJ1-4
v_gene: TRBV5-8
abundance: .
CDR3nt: TGTGCCAGCAGCCCAGGGACCAGACAAAAAAGTCGGGAAAAACTGTTTTTT
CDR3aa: CASSPGTRQKSREKLFF

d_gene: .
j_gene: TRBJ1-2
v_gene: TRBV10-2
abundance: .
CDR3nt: TGCGCCAGCAGTGAGAAGGTCGGCTACACCTTC
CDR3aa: CASSEKVGYTF

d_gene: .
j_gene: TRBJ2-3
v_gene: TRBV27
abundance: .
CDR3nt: TGTGCCAGCAGTTTATCAACAGGAGAGACAGATACGCAGTATTTT
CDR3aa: CASSLSTGETDTQYF

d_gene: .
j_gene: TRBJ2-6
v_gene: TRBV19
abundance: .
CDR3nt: TGTGCCAGTAGTATAGGCTTTAGCTCTGGGGCCAACGTCCTGACTTTC
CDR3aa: CASSIGFSSGANVLTF

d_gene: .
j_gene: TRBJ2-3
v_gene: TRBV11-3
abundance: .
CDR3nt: TGTGCCAGCAGCCGCGGGCTGTTCGGGGCTAGCACAGATACGCAGTATTTT
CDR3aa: CASSRGLFGASTDTQYF

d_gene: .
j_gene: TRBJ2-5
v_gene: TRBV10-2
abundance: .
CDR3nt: TGCGCCAGCAGTCCTGGGGGGAACCAAGAGACCCAGTACTTC
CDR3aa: CASSPGGNQETQYF

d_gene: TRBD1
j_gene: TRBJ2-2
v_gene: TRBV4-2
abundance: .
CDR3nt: TGTGCCAGCAGCTTCCGGGACAGGGAATCCGGGGAGCTGTTTTTT
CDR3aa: CASSFRDRESGELFF

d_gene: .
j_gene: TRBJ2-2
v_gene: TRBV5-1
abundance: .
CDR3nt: TGCGCCAGCAGGAACGTCGGGGAGCTGTTTTTT
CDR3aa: CASRNVGELFF

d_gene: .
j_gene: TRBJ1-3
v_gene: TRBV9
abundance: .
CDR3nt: TGTGCCAGCAGCGTAGGGCAGGGAGCTGGAAACACCATATATTTT
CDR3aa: CASSVGQGAGNTIYF

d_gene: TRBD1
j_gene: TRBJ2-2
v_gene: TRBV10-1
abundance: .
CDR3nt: TGCGCCAGCAGCGCCGGGACAGCACACACCGGGGAGCTGTTTTTT
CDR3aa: CASSAGTAHTGELFF

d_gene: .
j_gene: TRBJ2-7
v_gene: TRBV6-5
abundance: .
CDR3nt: TGTGCCAGCAGCCAGGGTTCTGGGTTCGAGCAGTACTTC
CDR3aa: CASSQGSGFEQYF

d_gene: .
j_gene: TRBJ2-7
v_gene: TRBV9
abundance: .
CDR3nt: TGTGCCAGCAGCCCACCGTGGTCCTACGAGCAGTACTTC
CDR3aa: CASSPPWSYEQYF

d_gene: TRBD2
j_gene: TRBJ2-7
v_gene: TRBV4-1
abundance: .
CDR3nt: TGCGCCAGCAGCCAAGATGGGCCTAGCGGGAGTATTTACGAGCAGTACTTC
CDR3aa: CASSQDGPSGSIYEQYF

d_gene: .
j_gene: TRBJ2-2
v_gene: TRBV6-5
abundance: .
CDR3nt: TGTGCCAGCAGTTACGGGGGGCGCGGCACCGGGGAGCTGTTTTTT
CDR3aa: CASSYGGRGTGELFF

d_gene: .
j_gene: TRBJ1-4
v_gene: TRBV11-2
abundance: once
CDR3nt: TGTGCCAGCAGCCGCCCGGGTGGGGAAAAACTGTTTTTT
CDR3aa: CASSRPGGEKLFF

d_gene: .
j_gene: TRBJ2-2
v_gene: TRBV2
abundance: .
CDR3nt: TGTGCCAGCAGCCTAAAGAACACCGGGGAGCTGTTTTTT
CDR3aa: CASSLKNTGELFF

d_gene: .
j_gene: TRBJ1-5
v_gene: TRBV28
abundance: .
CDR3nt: TGTGCCAGCAGAGCGAATTTAGGGGGCAATCAGCCCCAGCATTTT
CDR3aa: CASRANLGGNQPQHF

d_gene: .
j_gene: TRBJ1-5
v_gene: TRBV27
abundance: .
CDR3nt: TGTGCCAGCAGTTTAATCAGTAGCAATCAGCCCCAGCATTTT
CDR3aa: CASSLISSNQPQHF

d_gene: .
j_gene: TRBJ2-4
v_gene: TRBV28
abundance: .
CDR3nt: TGTGCCAGCAGTTTATACAGGGCTGTAGCCAAAAACATTCAGTACTTC
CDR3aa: CASSLYRAVAKNIQYF

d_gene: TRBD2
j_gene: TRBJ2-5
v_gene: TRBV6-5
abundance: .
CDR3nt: TGTGCCAGCAGTTACTGGGCTAGCGGTGATCAGACCCAGTACTTC
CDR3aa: CASSYWASGDQTQYF

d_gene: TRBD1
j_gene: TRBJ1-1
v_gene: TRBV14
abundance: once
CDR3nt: TGTGCCAGCAGAGGATCAGGGGGCCCTGAAGCTTTCTTT
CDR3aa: CASRGSGGPEAFF

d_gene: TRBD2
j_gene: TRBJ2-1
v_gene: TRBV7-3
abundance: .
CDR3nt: TGTGCCAGCAGCCTAGCGGGGGTATCCTACAATGAGCAGTTCTTC
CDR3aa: CASSLAGVSYNEQFF

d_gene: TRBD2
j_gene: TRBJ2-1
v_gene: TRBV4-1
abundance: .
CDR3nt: TGCGCCAGCAGCCAAGATCGGGCGGGAGACAATGAGCAGTTCTTC
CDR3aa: CASSQDRAGDNEQFF

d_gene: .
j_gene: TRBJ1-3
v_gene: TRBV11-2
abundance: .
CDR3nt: TGTGCCAGCAGCTTACTTGCTGGACGGCTCTCTGGAAACACCATATATTTT
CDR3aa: CASSLLAGRLSGNTIYF

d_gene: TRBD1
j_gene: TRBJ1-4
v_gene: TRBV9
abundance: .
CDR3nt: TGTGCCAGCAGCGCGCTCACGGGACAGGGAAGTGAAAAACTGTTTTTT
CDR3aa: CASSALTGQGSEKLFF

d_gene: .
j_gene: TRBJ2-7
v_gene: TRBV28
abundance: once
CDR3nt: TGTGCCAGCAGCCCCAGGGATCTCCGGAGGGGGGACGAGCAGTACTTC
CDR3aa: CASSPRDLRRGDEQYF

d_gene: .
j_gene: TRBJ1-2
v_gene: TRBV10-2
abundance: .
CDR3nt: TGCGCCAGCCGTTCGCCGGGGGGGGCTCGAGGCTACACCTTC
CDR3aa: CASRSPGGARGYTF

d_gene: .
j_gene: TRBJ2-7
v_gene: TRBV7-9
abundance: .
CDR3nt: TGTGCCAGCAGCTTAATGGTAGGGTTCGACGAGCAGTACTTC
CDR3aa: CASSLMVGFDEQYF

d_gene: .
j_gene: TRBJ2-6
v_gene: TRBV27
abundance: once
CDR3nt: TGTGCCAGCAGTTTATCAGATAGGGTAGGCTCTGGGGCCAACGTCCTGACTTTC
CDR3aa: CASSLSDRVGSGANVLTF

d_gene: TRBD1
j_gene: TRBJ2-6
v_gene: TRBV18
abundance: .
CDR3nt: TGTGCCAGCTCTGTCGGGACAGGGGACTCTGGGGCCAACGTCCTGACTTTC
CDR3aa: CASSVGTGDSGANVLTF

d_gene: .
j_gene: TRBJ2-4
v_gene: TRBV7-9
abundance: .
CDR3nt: TGTGCCAGCAGCTTAGCCAAAGGGAAGAGTAACATTCAGTACTTC
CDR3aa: CASSLAKGKSNIQYF

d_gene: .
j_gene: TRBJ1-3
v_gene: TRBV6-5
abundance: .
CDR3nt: TGTGCCAGCAGGCGACAGCCAGACTCTGGAAACACCATATATTTT
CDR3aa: CASRRQPDSGNTIYF

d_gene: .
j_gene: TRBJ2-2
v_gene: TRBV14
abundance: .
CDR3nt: TGTGCCAGCAGCCAAGCGGCGACCGGGGAGCTGTTTTTT
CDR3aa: CASSQAATGELFF

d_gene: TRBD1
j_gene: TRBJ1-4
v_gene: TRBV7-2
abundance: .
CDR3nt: TGTGCCAGCAGCCCGGACAGGGGGCGGCAAAAACTGTTTTTT
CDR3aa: CASSPDRGRQKLFF

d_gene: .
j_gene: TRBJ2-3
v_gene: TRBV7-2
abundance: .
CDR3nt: TGTGCCAGCAGACCCCCGGGACTCGCCTCAACAGATACGCAGTATTTT
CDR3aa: CASRPPGLASTDTQYF

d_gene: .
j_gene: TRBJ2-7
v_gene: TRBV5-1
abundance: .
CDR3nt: TGCGCCAGCAGCTTGGTGGGGACACACTACGAGCAGTACTTC
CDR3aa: CASSLVGTHYEQYF

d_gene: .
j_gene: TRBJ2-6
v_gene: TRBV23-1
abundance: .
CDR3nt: TGCGCCACAGGACCGGGAACCAAAGCTGGGGCCAACGTCCTGACTTTC
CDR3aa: CATGPGTKAGANVLTF

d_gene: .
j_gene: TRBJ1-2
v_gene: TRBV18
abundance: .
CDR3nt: TGTGCCAGCTCACAAAGGACAGAGAACTATGGCTACACCTTC
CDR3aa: CASSQRTENYGYTF

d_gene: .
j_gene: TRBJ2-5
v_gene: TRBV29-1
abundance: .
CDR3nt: TGCAGCGGCCTAGGGCCACAAGAGACCCAGTACTTC
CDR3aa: CSGLGPQETQYF

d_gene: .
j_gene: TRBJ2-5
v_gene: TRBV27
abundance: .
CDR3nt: TGTGCCAGCAGCAACGGGACTCAGTACCAAGAGACCCAGTACTTC
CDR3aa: CASSNGTQYQETQYF

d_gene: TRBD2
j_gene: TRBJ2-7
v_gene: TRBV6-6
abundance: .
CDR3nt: TGTGCCAGCAGGTCAATAGCGGGGAGTACCTACGAGCAGTACTTC
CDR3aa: CASRSIAGSTYEQYF

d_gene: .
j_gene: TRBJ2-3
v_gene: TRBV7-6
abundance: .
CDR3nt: TGTGCCAGCAGCTCAACGGGACTCCGAGATACGCAGTATTTT
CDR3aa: CASSSTGLRDTQYF

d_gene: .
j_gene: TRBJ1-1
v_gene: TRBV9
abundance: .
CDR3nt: TGTGCCAGCAGCGTAGACAGACTGAACACTGAAGCTTTCTTT
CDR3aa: CASSVDRLNTEAFF

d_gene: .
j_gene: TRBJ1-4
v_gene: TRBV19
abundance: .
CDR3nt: TGTGCCAGTAGTGTGGACAGCGAAAAACTGTTTTTT
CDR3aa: CASSVDSEKLFF

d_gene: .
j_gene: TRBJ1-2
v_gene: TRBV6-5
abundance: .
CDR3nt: TGTGCCAGCAGCGAGGGCTCCAGCTATGGCTACACCTTC
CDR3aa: CASSEGSSYGYTF

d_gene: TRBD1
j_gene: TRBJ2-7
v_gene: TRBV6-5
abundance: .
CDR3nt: TGTGCCAGCAGTTCCAGGGGGCGCCGAGAGCAGTACTTC
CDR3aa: CASSSRGRREQYF

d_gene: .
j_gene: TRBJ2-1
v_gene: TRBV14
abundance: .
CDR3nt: TGTGCCAGCAGCCAAGATAGTTGGCGGGATTACTACAATGAGCAGTTCTTC
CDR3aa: CASSQDSWRDYYNEQFF